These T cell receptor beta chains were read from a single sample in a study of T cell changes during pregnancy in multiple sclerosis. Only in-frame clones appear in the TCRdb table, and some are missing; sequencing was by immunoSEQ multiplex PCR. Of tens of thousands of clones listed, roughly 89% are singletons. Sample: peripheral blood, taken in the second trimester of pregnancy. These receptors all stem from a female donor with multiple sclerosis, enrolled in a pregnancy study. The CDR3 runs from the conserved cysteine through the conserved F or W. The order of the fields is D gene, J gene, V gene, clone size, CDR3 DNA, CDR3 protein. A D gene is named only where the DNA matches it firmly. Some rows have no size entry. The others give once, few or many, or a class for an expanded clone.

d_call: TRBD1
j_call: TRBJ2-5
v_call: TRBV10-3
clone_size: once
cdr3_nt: TGTGCCATCAGGAAGGGACAGGGAGAGACCCAGTACTTC
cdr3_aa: CAIRKGQGETQYF

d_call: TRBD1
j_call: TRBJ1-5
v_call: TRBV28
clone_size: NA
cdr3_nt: TGTGCCAGCAGTTCCAGGGGGGGCAATCAGCCCCAGCATTTT
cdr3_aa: CASSSRGGNQPQHF

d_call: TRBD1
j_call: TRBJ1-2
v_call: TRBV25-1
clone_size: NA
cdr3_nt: TGTGCCAGCAGTGGGGACAGGAACGACTATGGCTACACCTTC
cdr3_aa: CASSGDRNDYGYTF

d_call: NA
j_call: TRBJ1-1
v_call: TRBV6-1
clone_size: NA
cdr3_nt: TGTGCCAGCACCCGGACTACCCTTATGAACACTGAAGCTTTCTTT
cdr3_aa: CASTRTTLMNTEAFF

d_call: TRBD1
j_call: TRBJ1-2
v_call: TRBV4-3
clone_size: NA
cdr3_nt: TGCGCCAGCAGCCAAGGGGACAGGGGGCGAGTAGACTATGGCTACACCTTC
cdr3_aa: CASSQGDRGRVDYGYTF

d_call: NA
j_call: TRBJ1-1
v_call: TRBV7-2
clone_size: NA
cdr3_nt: TGTGCCAGCGGTGAGGGGGAGAGGGCTTTCTTT
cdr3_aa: CASGEGERAFF

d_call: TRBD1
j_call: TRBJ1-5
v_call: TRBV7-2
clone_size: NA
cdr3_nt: TGTGCCAGCAGCTTAGTAGGAGGGGGCGCGCAGCCCCAGCATTTT
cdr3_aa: CASSLVGGGAQPQHF

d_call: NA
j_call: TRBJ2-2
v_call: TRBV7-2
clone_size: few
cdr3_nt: TGTGCCAGCAGGATAGTGGCCGGGGAGCTGTTTTTT
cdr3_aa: CASRIVAGELFF

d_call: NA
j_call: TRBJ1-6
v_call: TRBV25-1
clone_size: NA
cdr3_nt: TGTGCCAGCAGTTCTCGATGGACAGCCCGAGCTCCCCTCCACTTT
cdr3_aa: CASSSRWTARAPLHF

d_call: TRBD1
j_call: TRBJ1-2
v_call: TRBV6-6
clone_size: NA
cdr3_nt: TGTGCCAGCAGTTCCCTTGACAGGGTATCGGGCTACACCTTC
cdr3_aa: CASSSLDRVSGYTF

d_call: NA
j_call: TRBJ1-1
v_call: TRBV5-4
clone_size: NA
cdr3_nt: TGTGCCAGCAGCTTGTCCGGGGGATATACTGAAGCTTTCTTT
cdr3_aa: CASSLSGGYTEAFF

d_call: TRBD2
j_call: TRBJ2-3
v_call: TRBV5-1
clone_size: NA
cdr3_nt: TGCGCCAGCAGTGGGGACGGGGGGTCAGATACGCAGTATTTT
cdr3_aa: CASSGDGGSDTQYF

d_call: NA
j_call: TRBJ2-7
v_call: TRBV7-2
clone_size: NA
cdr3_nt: TGTGCCAGCAGCCCTGGGTGGAGCTCCTACGAGCAGTACTTC
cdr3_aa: CASSPGWSSYEQYF

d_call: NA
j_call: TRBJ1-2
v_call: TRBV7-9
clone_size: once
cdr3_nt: TGTGCCAGCAGCCTGGACAGTAACTATGGCTACACCTTC
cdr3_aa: CASSLDSNYGYTF

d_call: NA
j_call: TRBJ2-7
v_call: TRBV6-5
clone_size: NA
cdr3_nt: TGTGCCAGCAGACCTAGTCTAGGGGTCCCGTACTTC
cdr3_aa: CASRPSLGVPYF

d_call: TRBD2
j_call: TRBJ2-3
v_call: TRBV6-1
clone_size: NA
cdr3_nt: TGTGCCAGCAGTGGCAGCGGGGGGTACTCTAGCACAGATACGCAGTATTTT
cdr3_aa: CASSGSGGYSSTDTQYF

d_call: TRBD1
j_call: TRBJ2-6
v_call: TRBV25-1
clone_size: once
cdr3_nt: TGTGCCAGCAGTAGGGATGGGACAGATGCCAACGTCCTGACTTTC
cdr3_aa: CASSRDGTDANVLTF

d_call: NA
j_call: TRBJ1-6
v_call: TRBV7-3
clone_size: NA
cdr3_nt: TGTGCCAGCAGCTCTTATAATTCACCCCTCCACTTT
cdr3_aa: CASSSYNSPLHF

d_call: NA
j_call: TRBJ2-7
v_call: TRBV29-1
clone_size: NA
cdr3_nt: TGCAGCGTTTACTTTTCCTACGAGCAGTACTTC
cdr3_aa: CSVYFSYEQYF

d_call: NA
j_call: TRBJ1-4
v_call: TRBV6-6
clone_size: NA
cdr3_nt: TGTGCCAGCAGGCAATCCGGGCAGGGTGAAAAACTGTTTTTT
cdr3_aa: CASRQSGQGEKLFF

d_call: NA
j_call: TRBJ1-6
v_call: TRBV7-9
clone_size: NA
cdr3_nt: TGTGCCAGCAGCTTATACGGGGTAGGCACCTATAATTCACCCCTCCACTTT
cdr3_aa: CASSLYGVGTYNSPLHF

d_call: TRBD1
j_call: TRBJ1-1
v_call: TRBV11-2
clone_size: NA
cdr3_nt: TGTGCCAGCAGCTTAGGAGACAGGGCTAGGGCGGCTTTCTTT
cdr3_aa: CASSLGDRARAAFF

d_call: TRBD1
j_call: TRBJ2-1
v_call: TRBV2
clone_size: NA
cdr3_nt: TGTGCCAACTTACGGGACAGGGGGCAGGGTGGCAATGAGCAGTTCTTC
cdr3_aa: CANLRDRGQGGNEQFF

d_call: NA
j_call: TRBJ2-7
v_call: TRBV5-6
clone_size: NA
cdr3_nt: TGTGCCAGCAGCTTGGGCAGGTTGAGCCTCATCTCCGAGCAGTACTTC
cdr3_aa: CASSLGRLSLISEQYF

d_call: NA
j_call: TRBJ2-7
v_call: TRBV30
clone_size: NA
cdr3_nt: TGTGCCGCACACAGGTCGGCCTACGAGCAGTACTTC
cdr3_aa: CAAHRSAYEQYF

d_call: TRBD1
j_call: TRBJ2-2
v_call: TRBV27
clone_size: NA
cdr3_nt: TGTGCCAGCAGTTTTCGGGGACAGGGGAGCGGGGAGCTGTTTTTT
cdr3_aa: CASSFRGQGSGELFF

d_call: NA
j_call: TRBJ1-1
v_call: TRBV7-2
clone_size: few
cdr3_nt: TGTGCCAGCAGCTTAGTAATGAACACTGAAGCTTTCTTT
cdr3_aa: CASSLVMNTEAFF

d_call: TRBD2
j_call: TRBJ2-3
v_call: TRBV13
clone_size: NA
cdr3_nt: TGTGCCAGCAGCTTAGAGGCTAGCGGGGGGTTAACAGATACGCAGTATTTT
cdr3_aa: CASSLEASGGLTDTQYF

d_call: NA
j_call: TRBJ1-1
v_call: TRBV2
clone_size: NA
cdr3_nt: TGTGCCAGCAGAAAAGACACTGGTAACACTGAAGCTTTCTTT
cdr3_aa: CASRKDTGNTEAFF

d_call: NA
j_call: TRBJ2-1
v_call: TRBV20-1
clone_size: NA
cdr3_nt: TGCAGTGCTGAGTCCGAGCGGCAGTTCTTC
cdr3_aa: CSAESERQFF

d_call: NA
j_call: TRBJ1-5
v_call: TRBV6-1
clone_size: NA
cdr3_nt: TGTGCCAGCAGTGAAGTGGCAGGGAAGAATCAGCCCCAGCATTTT
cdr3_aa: CASSEVAGKNQPQHF

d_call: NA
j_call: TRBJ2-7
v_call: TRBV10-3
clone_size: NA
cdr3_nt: TGTGCCATCAGTGAGACAAGGGACACCGGCCTCTACGAGCAGTACTTC
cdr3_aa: CAISETRDTGLYEQYF

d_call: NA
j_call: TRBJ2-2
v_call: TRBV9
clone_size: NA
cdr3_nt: TGTGCCAGCAGCCAAGGGGCCGGGGAGCTGTTTTTT
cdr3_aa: CASSQGAGELFF

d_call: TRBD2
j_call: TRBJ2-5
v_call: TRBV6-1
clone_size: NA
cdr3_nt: TGTGCCAGCAGTGAGCGGGGGTTCGGGGAACTAAGGTTAGAGACCCAGTACTTC
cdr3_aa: CASSERGFGELRLETQYF

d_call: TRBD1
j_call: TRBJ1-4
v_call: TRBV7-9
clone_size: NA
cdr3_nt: TGTGCCAGCAGCTTAGCGGACAGGGGTATGGATGAAAAACTGTTTTTT
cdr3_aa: CASSLADRGMDEKLFF

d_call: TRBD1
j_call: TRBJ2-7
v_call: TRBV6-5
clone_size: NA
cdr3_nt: TGTGCCAGCAGTTACTTGGGACAGTCCTACGAGCAGTACTTC
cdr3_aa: CASSYLGQSYEQYF

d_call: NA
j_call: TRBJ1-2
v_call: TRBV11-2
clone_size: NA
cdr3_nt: TGTGCCAGCAGATCCTCTCTGGGCCGACAGGCGCTAGGCTACACCTTC
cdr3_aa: CASRSSLGRQALGYTF

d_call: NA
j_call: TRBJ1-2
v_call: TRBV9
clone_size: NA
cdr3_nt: TGTGCCAGCAGCTGGCGGGGGGACTTGACTTATGGCTACACCTTC
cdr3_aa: CASSWRGDLTYGYTF

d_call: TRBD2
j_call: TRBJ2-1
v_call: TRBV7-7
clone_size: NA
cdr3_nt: TGTGCCAGCAGCTTAGCGGTGGGACTAGCGGGGGGCAATGAGCAGTTCTTC
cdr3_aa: CASSLAVGLAGGNEQFF

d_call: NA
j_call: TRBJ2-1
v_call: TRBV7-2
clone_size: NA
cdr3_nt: TGTGCCAGCAGCTTAGTCGCGAATGAGCAGTTCTTC
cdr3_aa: CASSLVANEQFF

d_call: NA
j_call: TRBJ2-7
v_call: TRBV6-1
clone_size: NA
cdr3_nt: TGTGCCAGCAGTGTACCGGGACTCACCTACGAGCAGTACTTC
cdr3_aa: CASSVPGLTYEQYF

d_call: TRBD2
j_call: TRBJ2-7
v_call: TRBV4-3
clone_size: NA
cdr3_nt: TGCGCCAGCAGCCCGCCCGGGACTAGCGTGTACGAGCAGTACTTC
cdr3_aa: CASSPPGTSVYEQYF

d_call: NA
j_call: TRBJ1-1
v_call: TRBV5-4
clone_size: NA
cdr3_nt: TGTGCCAGCAGCTTGGACTGGCGTCAATCGGGGAACACTGAAGCTTTCTTT
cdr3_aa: CASSLDWRQSGNTEAFF

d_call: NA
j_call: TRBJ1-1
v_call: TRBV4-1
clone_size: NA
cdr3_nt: TGCGCCAGCAGGGGGATTGTGGGCCAGGGAAACGCTGAAGCTTTCTTT
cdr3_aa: CASRGIVGQGNAEAFF

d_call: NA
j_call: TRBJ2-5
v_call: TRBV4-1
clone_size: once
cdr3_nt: TGCGCCAGCAGCCAAGATGAGCCAGGGCTAAAAGAGACCCAGTACTTC
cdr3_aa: CASSQDEPGLKETQYF

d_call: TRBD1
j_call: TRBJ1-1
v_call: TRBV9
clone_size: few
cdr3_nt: TGTGCCAGCAGCGAGGGGGCGGGGGGCACTGAAGCTTTCTTT
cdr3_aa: CASSEGAGGTEAFF

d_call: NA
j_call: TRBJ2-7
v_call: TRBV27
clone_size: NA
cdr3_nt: TGTGCCAGCAGTCGTGGGGGGTTCCGGAAGGAGCAGTACTTC
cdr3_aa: CASSRGGFRKEQYF